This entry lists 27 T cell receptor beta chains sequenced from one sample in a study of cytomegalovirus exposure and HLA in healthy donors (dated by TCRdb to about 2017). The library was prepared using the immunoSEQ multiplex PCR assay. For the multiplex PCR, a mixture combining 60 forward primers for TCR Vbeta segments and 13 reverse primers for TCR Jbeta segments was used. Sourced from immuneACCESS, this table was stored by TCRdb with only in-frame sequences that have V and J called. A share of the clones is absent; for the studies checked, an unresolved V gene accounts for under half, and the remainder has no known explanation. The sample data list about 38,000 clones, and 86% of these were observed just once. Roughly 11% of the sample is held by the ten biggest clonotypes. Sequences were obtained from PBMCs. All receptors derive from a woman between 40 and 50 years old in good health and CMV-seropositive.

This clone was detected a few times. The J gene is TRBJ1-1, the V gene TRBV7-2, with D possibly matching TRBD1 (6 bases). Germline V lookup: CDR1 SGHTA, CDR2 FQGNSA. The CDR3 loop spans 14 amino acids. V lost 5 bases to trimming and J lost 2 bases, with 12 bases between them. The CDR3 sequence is CASSVHRDNTEAFF. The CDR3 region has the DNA TGTGCCAGCAGCGTTCACAGGGACAACACTGAAGCTTTCTTT. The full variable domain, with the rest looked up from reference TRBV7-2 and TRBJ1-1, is GAGVSQSPSNKVTEKGKDVELRCDPISGHTALYWYRQSLGQGLEFLIYFQGNSAPDKSGLPSDRFSAERTGGSVSTLTIQRTQQEDSAVYLCASSVHRDNTEAFFGQGTRLTVV.

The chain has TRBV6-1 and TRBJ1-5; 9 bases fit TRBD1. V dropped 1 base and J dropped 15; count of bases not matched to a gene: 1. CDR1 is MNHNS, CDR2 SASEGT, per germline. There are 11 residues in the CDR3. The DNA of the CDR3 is TGTGCCAGCAGTGAAGACAGGGGGCGGCATTTT. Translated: CASSEDRGRHF.

In DNA, the CDR3 is TGTGCCAGCGGACTAGCGTACAATGAGCAGTTCTTC. Translated, it gives CASGLAYNEQFF. J is TRBJ2-1 and V is TRBV10-3; 9 nucleotides align to TRBD2. Germline CDR1 ENHRY, CDR2 SYGVKD. With V trimmed by 10 bases and J by 4 bases, 2 bases remained unmatched. The CDR3 loop spans 12 amino acids.

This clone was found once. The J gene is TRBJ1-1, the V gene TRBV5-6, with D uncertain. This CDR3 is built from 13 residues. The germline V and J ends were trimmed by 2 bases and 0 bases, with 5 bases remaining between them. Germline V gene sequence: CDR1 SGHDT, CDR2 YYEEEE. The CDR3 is CASSFSVNTEAFF. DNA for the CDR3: TGTGCCAGCAGCTTTTCAGTGAACACTGAAGCTTTCTTT. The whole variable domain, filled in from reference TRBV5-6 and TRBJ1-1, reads DAGVTQSPTHLIKTRGQQVTLRCSPKSGHDTVSWYQQALGQGPQFIFQYYEEEERQRGNFPDRFSGHQFPNYSSELNVNALLLGDSALYLCASSFSVNTEAFFGQGTRLTVV.

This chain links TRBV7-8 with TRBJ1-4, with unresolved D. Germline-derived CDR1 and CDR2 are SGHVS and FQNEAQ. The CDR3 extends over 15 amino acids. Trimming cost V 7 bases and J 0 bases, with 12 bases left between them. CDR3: CASTLGSATNEKLFF. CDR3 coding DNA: TGTGCCAGCACCTTGGGGAGTGCAACTAATGAAAAACTGTTTTTT.

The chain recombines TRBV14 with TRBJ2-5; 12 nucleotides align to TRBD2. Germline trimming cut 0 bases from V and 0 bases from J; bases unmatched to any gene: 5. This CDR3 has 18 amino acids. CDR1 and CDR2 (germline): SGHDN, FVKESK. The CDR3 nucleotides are TGTGCCAGCAGCCAAGATCGTACTAGCGGGGGGAACCAAGAGACCCAGTACTTC. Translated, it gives CASSQDRTSGGNQETQYF.

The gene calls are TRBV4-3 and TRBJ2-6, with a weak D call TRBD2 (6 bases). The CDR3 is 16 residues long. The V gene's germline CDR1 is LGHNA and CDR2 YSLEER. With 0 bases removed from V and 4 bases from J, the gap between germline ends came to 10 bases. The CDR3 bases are TGCGCCAGCAGCCAAGATGGCGGGACCGGGGCCAACGTCCTGACTTTC. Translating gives CASSQDGGTGANVLTF.

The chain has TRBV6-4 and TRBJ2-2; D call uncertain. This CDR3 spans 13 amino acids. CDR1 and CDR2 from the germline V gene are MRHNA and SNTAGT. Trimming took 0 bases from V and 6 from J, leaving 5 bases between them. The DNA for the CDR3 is TGTGCCAGCAGTGACTCGTACTCCGGGGAGCTGTTTTTT. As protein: CASSDSYSGELFF.

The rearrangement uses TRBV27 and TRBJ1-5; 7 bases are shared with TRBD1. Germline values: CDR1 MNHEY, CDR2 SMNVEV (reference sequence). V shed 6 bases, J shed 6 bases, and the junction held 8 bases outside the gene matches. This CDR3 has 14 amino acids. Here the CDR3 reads CASRGRQGSQPQHF. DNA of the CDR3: TGTGCCAGCAGGGGTCGACAGGGCAGTCAGCCCCAGCATTTT.

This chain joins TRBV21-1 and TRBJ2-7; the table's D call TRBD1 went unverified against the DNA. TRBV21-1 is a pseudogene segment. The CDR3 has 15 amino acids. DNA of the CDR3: TGTGCCAGCAGCAAAGTGAAGGGGGCTAGGGGCGAGCAGTACTTC. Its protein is CASSKVKGARGEQYF.

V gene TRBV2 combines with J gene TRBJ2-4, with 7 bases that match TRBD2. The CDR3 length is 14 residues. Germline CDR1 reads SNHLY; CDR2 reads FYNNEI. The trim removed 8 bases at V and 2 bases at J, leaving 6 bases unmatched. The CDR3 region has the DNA TGTGCCAGCGGGGGGGTGGTTACCAAAAACATTCAGTACTTC. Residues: CASGGVVTKNIQYF.

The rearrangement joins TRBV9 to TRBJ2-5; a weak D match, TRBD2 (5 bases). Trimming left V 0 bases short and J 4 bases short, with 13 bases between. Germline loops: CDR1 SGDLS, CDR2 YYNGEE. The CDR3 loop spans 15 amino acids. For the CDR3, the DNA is TGTGCCAGCAGCGTAGGAGGGCCCCTGAGAGAGACCCAGTACTTC. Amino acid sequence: CASSVGGPLRETQYF.

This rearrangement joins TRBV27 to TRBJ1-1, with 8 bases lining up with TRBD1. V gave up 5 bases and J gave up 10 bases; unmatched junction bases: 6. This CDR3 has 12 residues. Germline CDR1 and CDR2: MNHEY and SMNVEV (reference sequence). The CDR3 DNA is TGTGCCAGCAGTCCTTGGACAGGGCCAGCTTTCTTT. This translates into CASSPWTGPAFF.

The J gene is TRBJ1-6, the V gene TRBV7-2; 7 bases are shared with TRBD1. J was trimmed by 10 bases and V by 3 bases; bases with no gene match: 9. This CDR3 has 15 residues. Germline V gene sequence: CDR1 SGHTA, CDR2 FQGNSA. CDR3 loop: CASSFATGSGSPLHF. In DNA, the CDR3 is TGTGCCAGCAGCTTCGCGACAGGGTCGGGATCACCCCTCCACTTT.

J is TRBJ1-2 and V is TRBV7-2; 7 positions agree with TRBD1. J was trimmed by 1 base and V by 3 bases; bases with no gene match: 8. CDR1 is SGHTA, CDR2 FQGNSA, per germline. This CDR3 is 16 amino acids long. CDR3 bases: TGTGCCAGCAGCTTTGGACAGGTCCCAAATAACTATGGCTACACCTTC. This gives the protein CASSFGQVPNNYGYTF.

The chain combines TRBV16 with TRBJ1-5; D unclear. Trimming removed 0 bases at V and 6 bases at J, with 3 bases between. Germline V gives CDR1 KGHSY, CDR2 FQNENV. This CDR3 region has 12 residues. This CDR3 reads CASSQSSQPQHF. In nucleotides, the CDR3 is TGTGCCAGCAGCCAATCGAGTCAGCCCCAGCATTTT.

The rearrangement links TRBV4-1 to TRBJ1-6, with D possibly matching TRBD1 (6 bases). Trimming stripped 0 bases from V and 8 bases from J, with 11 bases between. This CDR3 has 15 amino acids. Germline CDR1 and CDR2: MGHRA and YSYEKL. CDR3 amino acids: CASSQEAGGYSPLHF. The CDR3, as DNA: TGCGCCAGCAGCCAAGAGGCGGGGGGCTATTCACCCCTCCACTTT.

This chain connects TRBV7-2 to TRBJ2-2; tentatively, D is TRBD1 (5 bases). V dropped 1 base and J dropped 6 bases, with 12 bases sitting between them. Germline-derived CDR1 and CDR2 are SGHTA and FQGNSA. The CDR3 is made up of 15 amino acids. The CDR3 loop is CASSLVAGPPGELFF. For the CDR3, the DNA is TGTGCCAGCAGCTTAGTAGCAGGGCCCCCCGGGGAGCTGTTTTTT.

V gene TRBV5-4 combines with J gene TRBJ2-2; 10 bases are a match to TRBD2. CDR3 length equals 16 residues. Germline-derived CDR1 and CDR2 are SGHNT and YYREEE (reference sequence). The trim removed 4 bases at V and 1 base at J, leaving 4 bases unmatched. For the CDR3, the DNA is TGTGCCAGCAGCGGTAGCGGGGGGCTGAACACCGGGGAGCTGTTTTTT. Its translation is CASSGSGGLNTGELFF.

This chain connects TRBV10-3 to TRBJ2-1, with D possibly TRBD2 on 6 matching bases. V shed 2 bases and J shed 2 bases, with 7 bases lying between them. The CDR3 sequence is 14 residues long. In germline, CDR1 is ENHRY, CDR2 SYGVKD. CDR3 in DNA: TGTGCCATCAGTGAGGGCGGGACCTACAATGAGCAGTTCTTC. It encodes CAISEGGTYNEQFF.

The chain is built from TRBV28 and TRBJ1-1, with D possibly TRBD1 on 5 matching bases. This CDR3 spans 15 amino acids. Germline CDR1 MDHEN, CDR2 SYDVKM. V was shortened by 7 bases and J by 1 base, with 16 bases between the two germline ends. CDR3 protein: CASTTQGQGNTEAFF. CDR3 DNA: TGTGCCAGCACCACCCAAGGTCAGGGGAACACTGAAGCTTTCTTT.

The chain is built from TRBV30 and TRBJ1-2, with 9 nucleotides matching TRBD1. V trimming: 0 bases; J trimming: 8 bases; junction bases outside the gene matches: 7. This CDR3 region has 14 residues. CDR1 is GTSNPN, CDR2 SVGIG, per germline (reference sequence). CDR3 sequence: CAWSVGDREGGYTF. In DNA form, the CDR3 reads TGTGCCTGGAGTGTAGGGGACAGGGAAGGAGGCTACACCTTC.

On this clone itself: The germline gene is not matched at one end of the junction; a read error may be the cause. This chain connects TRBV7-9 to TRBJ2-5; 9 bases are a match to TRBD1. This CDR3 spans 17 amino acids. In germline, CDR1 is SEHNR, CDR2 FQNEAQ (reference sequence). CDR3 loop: CSSSRGEGQGGQETQYF. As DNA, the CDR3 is TGTTCCAGCAGCCGAGGGGAGGGACAGGGCGGCCAAGAGACCCAGTACTTC.

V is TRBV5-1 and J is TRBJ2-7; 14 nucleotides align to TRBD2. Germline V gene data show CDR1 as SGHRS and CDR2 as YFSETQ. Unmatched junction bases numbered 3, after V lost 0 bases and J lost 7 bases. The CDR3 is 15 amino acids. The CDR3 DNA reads TGCGCCAGCAGCTTGGGGGGACTAGCGGGGGAAGAGCAGTACTTC. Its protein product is CASSLGGLAGEEQYF.

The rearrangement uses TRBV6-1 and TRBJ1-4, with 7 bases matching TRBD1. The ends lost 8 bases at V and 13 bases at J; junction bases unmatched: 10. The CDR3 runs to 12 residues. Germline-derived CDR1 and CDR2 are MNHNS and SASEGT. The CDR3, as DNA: TGTGCCAGCTCTCTGATCCGGGACAGACTGTTTTTT. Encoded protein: CASSLIRDRLFF.

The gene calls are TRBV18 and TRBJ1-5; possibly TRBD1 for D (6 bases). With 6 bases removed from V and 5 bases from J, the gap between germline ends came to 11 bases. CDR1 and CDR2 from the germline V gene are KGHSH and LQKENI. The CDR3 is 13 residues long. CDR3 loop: CASSQGRDQPQHF. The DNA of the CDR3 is TGTGCCAGCTCCCAGGGGAGAGATCAGCCCCAGCATTTT. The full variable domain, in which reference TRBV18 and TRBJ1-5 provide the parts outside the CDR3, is NAGVMQNPRHLVRRRGQEARLRCSPMKGHSHVYWYRQLPEEGLKFMVYLQKENIIDESGMPKERFSAEFPKEGPSILRIQQVVRGDSAAYFCASSQGRDQPQHFGDGTRLSIL.

CDR3 nucleotide sequence: TGTGCCAGCGTCCGGACTAGCGGGGTCGTGAATGAGCAGTTCTTC. Its translation is CASVRTSGVVNEQFF. The chain combines TRBV7-2 with TRBJ2-1; 12 bases line up with TRBD2. The CDR3 loop spans 15 amino acids. J gave up 7 bases and V 8 bases, and 9 bases lay outside the gene matches. Per the germline V gene, CDR1 is SGHTA and CDR2 is FQGNSA.